This T cell receptor beta chain was recorded in a study of technical replicates of blood from a handful of donors. Profiled with immunoSEQ multiplex PCR; TCRdb holds only in-frame clones, not every one. Of 70,000 to 75,000 clones in the sample, 85% to 95% were seen once. This CDR3 contains 18 residues. The germline V and J ends were trimmed by 7 bases and 0 bases, with 24 bases remaining between them. Per the germline V gene, CDR1 is MNHEY and CDR2 is SMNVEV (reference sequence). This chain uses TRBV27 with TRBJ1-1; a weak D match, TRBD1 (5 bases). Sequencing used T cells isolated from PBMCs. This clonotype was sampled from a human donor in good health. The CDR3 spells CASKLGIGAGRVNTEAFF. The DNA of the CDR3 is TGTGCCAGCAAATTGGGTATCGGGGCAGGGAGGGTGAACACTGAAGCTTTCTTT.